This TCR beta chain is from a study of cytomegalovirus exposure and HLA in healthy donors. Study-level findings and limits: Rates of TCR association differed by HLA locus in a later analysis, with DRB1 highest and HLA-C lowest.

The ends lost 7 bases at V and 8 bases at J; junction bases unmatched: 7. CDR3 length: 13 amino acids. Germline V lookup: CDR1 LNHDA, CDR2 SQIVND (reference sequence). PCR involved 60 Vbeta and 13 Jbeta primers. Here immunoSEQ multiplex PCR was the method, and the copy in TCRdb shows in-frame clones only, minus some. The repertoire consists of 110,000 to 150,000 clones, with over 65% occurring once and the leading ten covering 1.5% to 2%. For this clone: The antigen is not known.

The sequence derives from a woman aged 25-40 years in good health and CMV-seronegative. Specimen: PBMCs. The V and J genes are TRBV19 and TRBJ2-1, with 8 bases lining up with TRBD2. CDR3 amino acids: CASMELAGDEQFF. CDR3 DNA: TGTGCCAGTATGGAGCTAGCGGGCGATGAGCAGTTCTTC.